The clone carrying this TCR beta chain occurred a few times. No antigen is known for it. This specimen belongs to a study of response to subunit inactivated influenza vaccine. Study-wide findings and caveats: Authors suggested few new T cells are recruited by each seasonal influenza vaccination.

TCRdb redid the calling of the RT-PCR reads with MiXCR, one entry per CDR3 protein. The repertoire consists of roughly 700,000 distinct CDR3 sequences, with 15% to 18% occurring once and the leading ten covering about 9.9%. Between the trimmed V and J ends, which lost 2 bases and 5 bases, there was a span of 9 bases. Germline CDR1 is SGHTA and CDR2 is FQGNSA. The CDR3 has 13 amino acids. This chain links TRBV7-2 with TRBJ2-5; D remains ambiguous. The sample in question was PBMCs from blood, obtained 11 to 12 days after vaccination. The source of this sequence is a man aged 50 to 59 who received an inactivated influenza vaccine. The CDR3 region is CASSLKVGETQYF. For the CDR3, the DNA is TGTGCCAGCAGCTTAAAGGTGGGGGAGACCCAGTACTTC.